One sample yielded the 9 T cell receptor beta chains listed below, sequenced in a study of stem cell transplantation in POMP-related autoinflammatory disease. TCRdb keeps only in-frame clones here, not all; method: immunoSEQ multiplex PCR. The sample holds 9,500 to 10,000 clones, around 75% seen once. Sample: CD4+ T cells from PBMCs, taken after stem cell transplantation. The receptor set was obtained from a human patient with POMP-related autoinflammation and immune dysregulation (PRAID). Some T cells may have come from the graft donor.

The chain has TRBV14 and TRBJ1-1, with a tentative D call TRBD1 (5 bases). Trimming cost V 1 base and J 7 bases, with 16 bases left between them. The CDR3 totals 15 residues. CDR1 and CDR2 (germline): SGHDN, FVKESK. CDR3 region: CASSQASGLSVEAFF. Here the CDR3 DNA reads TGTGCCAGCAGCCAAGCTTCAGGGTTGAGTGTTGAAGCTTTCTTT.

The chain links TRBV28 to TRBJ2-1, with D possibly matching TRBD2 (6 bases). The V gene lost 7 bases and the J gene lost 9 bases, with 19 bases spanning the gap. Germline values: CDR1 MDHEN, CDR2 SYDVKM. CDR3 length: 14 residues. The CDR3 loop is CASNTGTRLSEQFF. The CDR3 DNA is TGTGCCAGCAACACCGGGACTCGCCTCAGTGAGCAGTTCTTC.

This clone was recorded a few times. This rearrangement joins TRBV7-2 to TRBJ1-5, with TRBD1 as a possible D gene (5 bases). V was pared by 1 base and J by 1 base, with 8 bases between. The V gene's germline CDR1 is SGHTA and CDR2 FQGNSA. The CDR3 contains 15 residues. The CDR3 spells CASSLGGASNQPQHF. Here the CDR3 DNA reads TGTGCCAGCAGCTTAGGGGGCGCGAGCAATCAGCCCCAGCATTTT.

The DNA for the CDR3 is TGTGCCAGCAGTTTTCCCCCCGGACAACCAGATACGCAGTATTTT. Protein product: CASSFPPGQPDTQYF. The chain employs TRBV6-5 and TRBJ2-3; perhaps TRBD1 as D (5 bases). The germline gives CDR1 MNHEY, CDR2 SVGAGI. This CDR3 contains 15 residues. The V end lost 4 bases, the J end lost 4 bases, and 15 bases lay between the germline ends.

The rearrangement uses TRBV10-3 and TRBJ2-1; TRBD2 matches at 10 bases. Germline values: CDR1 ENHRY, CDR2 SYGVKD. The trim removed 8 bases at V and 3 bases at J, leaving 13 bases unmatched. The CDR3 extends over 17 amino acids. In DNA form, the CDR3 reads TGTGCCATCCTTGCGAGTAGCGGGAGGTCCGGCTACAATGAGCAGTTCTTC. It translates to CAILASSGRSGYNEQFF.

The V gene is TRBV7-9, the J gene TRBJ2-3; the D gene could be TRBD1 or TRBD2 (5 bases each). The ends were cut back, 3 bases at V and 4 bases at J, with 8 bases in the middle. Germline assignment: CDR1 SEHNR and CDR2 FQNEAQ (reference sequence). The CDR3 totals 13 residues. The CDR3 DNA follows: TGTGCCAGCAGCTTCGGGGCCGCAGATACGCAGTATTTT. This codes for CASSFGAADTQYF.

This chain joins TRBV19 and TRBJ2-7; D is tentatively TRBD1 or TRBD2 (5 bases each). The germline V gene has CDR1 LNHDA and CDR2 SQIVND (reference sequence). CDR3 size: 16 residues. V was pared by 8 bases and J by 3 bases, with 23 bases between. Written as DNA, the CDR3 is TGTGCCAGTCAGTACCGCTTCGAGGGGTTTAACTACGAGCAGTACTTC. It translates to CASQYRFEGFNYEQYF.

This rearrangement joins TRBV2 to TRBJ1-4, with D possibly matching TRBD1 (6 bases). CDR1 SNHLY and CDR2 FYNNEI come from the germline V gene. V dropped 2 bases and J dropped 7 bases, with 11 bases sitting between them. The CDR3 is made up of 14 amino acids. The CDR3 loop reads CASSERDMGEKLFF. For the CDR3, the DNA is TGTGCCAGCAGTGAAAGGGACATGGGTGAAAAACTGTTTTTT. Combining the CDR3 with reference TRBV2 and TRBJ1-4 gives the whole variable domain EPEVTQTPSHQVTQMGQEVILRCVPISNHLYFYWYRQILGQKVEFLVSFYNNEISEKSEIFDDQFSVERPDGSNFTLKIRSTKLEDSAMYFCASSERDMGEKLFFGSGTQLSVL.

J is TRBJ2-7 and V is TRBV29-1; tentatively, D is TRBD2 (5 bases). The V gene lost 4 bases and the J gene lost 5 bases, with 15 bases spanning the gap. The CDR3 length is 13 residues. Germline CDR1 SQVTM, CDR2 ANQGSEA. CDR3 sequence (DNA): TGCAGCGTTGGATTCCAACTAGTCAACGAGCAGTACTTC. As protein: CSVGFQLVNEQYF.